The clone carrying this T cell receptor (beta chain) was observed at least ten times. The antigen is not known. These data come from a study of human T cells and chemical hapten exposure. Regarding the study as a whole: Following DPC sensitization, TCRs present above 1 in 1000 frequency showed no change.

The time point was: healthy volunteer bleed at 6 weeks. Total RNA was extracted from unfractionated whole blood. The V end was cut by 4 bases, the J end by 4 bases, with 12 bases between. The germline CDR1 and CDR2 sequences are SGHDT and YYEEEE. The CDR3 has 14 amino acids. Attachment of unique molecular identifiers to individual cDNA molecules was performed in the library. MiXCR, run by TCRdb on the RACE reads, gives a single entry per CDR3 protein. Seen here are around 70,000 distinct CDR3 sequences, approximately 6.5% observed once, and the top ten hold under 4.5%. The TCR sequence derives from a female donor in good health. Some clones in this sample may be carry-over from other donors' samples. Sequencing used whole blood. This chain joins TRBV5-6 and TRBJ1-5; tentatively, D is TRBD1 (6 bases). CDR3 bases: TGTGCCAGCAGCGCAGGGGTGGGTAATCAGCCCCAGCATTTT. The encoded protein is CASSAGVGNQPQHF.